The entry below describes one TCR beta chain. What antigen it recognizes has not been identified. No base quality values were provided; no much bigger clone lies one nucleotide off. The donors were healthy, HIV-negative adults who had no recently reported acute infections or vaccinations. Every donor was a Caucasian adult living in Nashville, Tennessee, USA. Magnetic negative selection was used to enrich CD4+ T cells, after which naive cells were positively selected on CD45RA and the negative fraction became the memory subset. Blood was collected by leukapheresis, and PBMCs were isolated by Ficoll-Histopaque density gradient centrifugation and then cryopreserved in liquid nitrogen vapor phase. Purity and quantity of every magnetically sorted T cell population were checked by analytical flow cytometry. From each sorted fraction, genomic DNA was isolated and quantified by UV absorbance on a Nanodrop 2000c.

These data originate in a study of shared clonotypes between healthy human individuals (dated by TCRdb to 2019 to 2021). About the full investigation: A few men and a couple of women, aged 18 to 49 years, made up the cohort. For each donor, CD4 naive and CD4 memory were each given three plates, CD8 naive was given two plates, and CD8 memory was given one plate. Libraries were prepared and TCR repertoires were sequenced by different laboratories using diverse techniques, in order to increase sequencing depth and limit assay-specific biases. Between about 0.94 and 10 billion PBMCs per donor were obtained by leukapheresis. To estimate repertoire size and how much clonotype sharing occurs between individuals, the study deeply sequenced the blood TCR repertoires of about five healthy adults.

TCR CDR3 regions were amplified from genomic DNA by multiplex PCR using the deep immunoSEQ assay. Extracted genomic DNA from each cell subset was spread evenly across all wells of several immunoSEQ 96-well plates, with each plate serving as a replicate. Each replicate PCR for sorted subsets received about 180 ng genomic DNA, equal to about 30,000 T cell genomes. Purified libraries were quantified with a Qubit 3.0 fluorometer, sized on a Bioanalyzer 2100, and re-quantified with the KAPA Library Quantification kit. Each immunoSEQ 96-well plate was sequenced on its own single-read 150-cycle Illumina NextSeq 550 flow cell. As for how the authors treated the data: The immunoSEQ output contained only junctional sequences without quality scores, so filtering could not match that applied to full-length reads. Sequences were annotated with PyIR, a Python wrapper for IgBLAST v1.9, using IMGT germline references to assign V/J genes and CDR3. Any read was removed if the V/J assignment was weak (E-value above 1e-6), the CDR3 was missing, or the read contained stop codons, out-of-frame junctions, or ambiguous translated residues. A V3J clonotype was defined by an identical inferred V gene, J gene, and CDR3 amino acid sequence. Percentage overlap between repertoires was computed as shared unique clonotypes divided by the size of the smaller repertoire. Repertoire richness was assessed with RTK rarefaction, the Chao1 estimator, and Recon v2.1 estimates of unobserved clonotypes. OLGA was used to compute generation probabilities for all TCRbeta clonotypes that the gDNA method yielded from several donors. This is the immuneACCESS table as TCRdb keeps it, with only in-frame sequences that have V and J called. A part of the clones is gone; compared with another copy, unresolved V genes explain less than half, and the rest is unexplained. From that table come the V and J calls and clone size; the DNA was used to work out D and trimming. Recorded for this sample are a few million clones; approximately 94% of them occurred a single time. The ten largest clonotypes hold about 0.13% of the sample.

Paper-wide results and their limitations: Pairwise subsampling led to the expectation that sequencing depth would affect the degree of clonotype sharing among donors. Incomplete sequencing was indicated by rarefaction of sorted-subset datasets, despite the large sequencing depth. Naive subsets generally had larger estimated clonotype richness than memory subsets. The genetic and exposure-history diversity represented was limited by the small number of donors. Compared with non-shared clonotypes, the clonotypes found in all four sorted-subset donors had higher generation probabilities. Across several donors, roughly 5% of naive CD4, approximately 3.6% of naive CD8, about 2.3% of memory CD4, and under 0.45% of memory CD8 clonotypes were shared. Sampling was restricted to blood, and TCR repertoires in tissues likely differ from the TCR repertoires found in blood.

Trimming removed 9 bases from V and 0 bases from J, leaving 18 bases between the germline ends. The germline V gene gives CDR1 as ENHRY and CDR2 as SYGVKD. CDR3 length: 17 amino acids, cysteine to phenylalanine. Left in the record is the CDR3 DNA by itself, 51 bases read in frame from the first base. Sample: naive CD4+ T cells sorted from blood. This specimen's cell subset or site label, per the study, means: CD45RA+ positively selected. The chain uses TRBV10-3 and TRBJ2-6; the D gene is possibly TRBD2, with 6 bases matching. The receptor comes from a man aged 18 to 30 in good health. The DNA sequence is TGTGCCATAAAATCCTCTAGCGTGGGCTCTGGGGCCAACGTCCTGACTTTC. It codes for CAIKSSSVGSGANVLTF.